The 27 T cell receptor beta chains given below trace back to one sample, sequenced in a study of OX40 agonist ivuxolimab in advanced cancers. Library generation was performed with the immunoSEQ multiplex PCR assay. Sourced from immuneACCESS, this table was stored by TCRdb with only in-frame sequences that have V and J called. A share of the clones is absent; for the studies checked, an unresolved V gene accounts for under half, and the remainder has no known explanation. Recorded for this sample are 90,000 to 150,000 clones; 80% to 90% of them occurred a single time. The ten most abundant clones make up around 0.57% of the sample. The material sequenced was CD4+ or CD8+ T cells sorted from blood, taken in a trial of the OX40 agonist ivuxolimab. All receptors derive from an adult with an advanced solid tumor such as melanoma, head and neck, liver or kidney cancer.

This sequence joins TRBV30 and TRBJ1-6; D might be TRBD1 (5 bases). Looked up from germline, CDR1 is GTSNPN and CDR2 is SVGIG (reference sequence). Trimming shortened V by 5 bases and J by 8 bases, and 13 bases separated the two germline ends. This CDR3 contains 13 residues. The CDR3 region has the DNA TGTGCCTGGGAGGGCAGGGTTGATTCACCCCTCCACTTT. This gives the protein CAWEGRVDSPLHF.

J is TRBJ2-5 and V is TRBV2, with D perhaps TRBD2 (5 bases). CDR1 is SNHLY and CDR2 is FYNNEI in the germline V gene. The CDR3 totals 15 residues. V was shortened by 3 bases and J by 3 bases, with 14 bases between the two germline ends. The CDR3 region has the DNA TGTGCCAGCAGTGAGACCCTCCCCGGGAAAGAGACCCAGTACTTC. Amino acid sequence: CASSETLPGKETQYF. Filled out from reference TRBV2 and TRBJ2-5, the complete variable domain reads EPEVTQTPSHQVTQMGQEVILRCVPISNHLYFYWYRQILGQKVEFLVSFYNNEISEKSEIFDDQFSVERPDGSNFTLKIRSTKLEDSAMYFCASSETLPGKETQYFGPGTRLLVL.

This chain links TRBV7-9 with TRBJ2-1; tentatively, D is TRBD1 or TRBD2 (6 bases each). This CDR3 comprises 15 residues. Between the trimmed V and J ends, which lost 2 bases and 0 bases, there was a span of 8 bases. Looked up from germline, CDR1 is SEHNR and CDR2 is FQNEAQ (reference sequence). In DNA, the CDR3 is TGTGCCAGCAGCTTAAGGGGGGTCTCCTACAATGAGCAGTTCTTC. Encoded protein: CASSLRGVSYNEQFF.

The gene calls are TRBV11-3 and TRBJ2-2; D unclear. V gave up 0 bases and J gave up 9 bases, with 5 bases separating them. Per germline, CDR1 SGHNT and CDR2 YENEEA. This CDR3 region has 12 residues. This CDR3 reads CASSLEPRELFF. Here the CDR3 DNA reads TGTGCCAGCAGCTTAGAACCCCGGGAGCTGTTTTTT.

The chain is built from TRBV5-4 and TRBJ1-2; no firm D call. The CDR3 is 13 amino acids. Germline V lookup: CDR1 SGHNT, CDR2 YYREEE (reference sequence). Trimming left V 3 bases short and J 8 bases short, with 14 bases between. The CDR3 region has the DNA TGTGCCAGCAGCTCCGCTGGAATTCCGGGCTACACCTTC. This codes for CASSSAGIPGYTF.

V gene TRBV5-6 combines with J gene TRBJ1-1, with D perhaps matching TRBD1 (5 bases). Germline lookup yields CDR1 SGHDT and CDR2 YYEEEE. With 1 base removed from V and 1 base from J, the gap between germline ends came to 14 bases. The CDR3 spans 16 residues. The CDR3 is CASSLSQLGRNTEAFF. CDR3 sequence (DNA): TGTGCCAGCAGCTTGAGTCAATTGGGGCGGAACACTGAAGCTTTCTTT.

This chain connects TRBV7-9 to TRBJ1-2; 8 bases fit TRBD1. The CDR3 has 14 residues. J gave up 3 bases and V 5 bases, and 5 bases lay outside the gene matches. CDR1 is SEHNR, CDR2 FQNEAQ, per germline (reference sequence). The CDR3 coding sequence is TGTGCCAGCAGCCGCGGGACAGGCGACTATGGCTACACCTTC. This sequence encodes CASSRGTGDYGYTF.

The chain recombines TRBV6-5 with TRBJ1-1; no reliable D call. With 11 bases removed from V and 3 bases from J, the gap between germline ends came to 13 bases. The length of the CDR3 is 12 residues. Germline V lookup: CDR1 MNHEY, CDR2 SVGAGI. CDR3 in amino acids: CAAYTRDTEAFF. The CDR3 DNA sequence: TGTGCCGCTTACACGAGGGACACTGAAGCTTTCTTT.

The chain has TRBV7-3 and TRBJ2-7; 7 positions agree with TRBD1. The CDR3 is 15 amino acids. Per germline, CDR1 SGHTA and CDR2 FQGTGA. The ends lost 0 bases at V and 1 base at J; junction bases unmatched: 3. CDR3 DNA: TGTGCCAGCAGCTTAACGGGGGACAGTTCCTACGAGCAGTACTTC. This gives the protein CASSLTGDSSYEQYF.

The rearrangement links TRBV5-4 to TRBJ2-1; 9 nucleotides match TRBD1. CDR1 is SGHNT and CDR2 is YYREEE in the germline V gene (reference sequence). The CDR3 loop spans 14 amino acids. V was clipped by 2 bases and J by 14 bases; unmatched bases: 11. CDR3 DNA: TGTGCCAGCAGCTTACCCGCCTCGGGGACAGGGAAGTTCTTC. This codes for CASSLPASGTGKFF.

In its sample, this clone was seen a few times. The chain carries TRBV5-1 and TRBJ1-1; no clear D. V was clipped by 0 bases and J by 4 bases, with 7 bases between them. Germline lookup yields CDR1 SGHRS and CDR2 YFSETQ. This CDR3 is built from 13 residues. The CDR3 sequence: CASSLALGTEAFF. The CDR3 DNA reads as TGCGCCAGCAGCTTGGCCCTGGGCACTGAAGCTTTCTTT. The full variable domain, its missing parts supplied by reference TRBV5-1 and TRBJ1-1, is KAGVTQTPRYLIKTRGQQVTLSCSPISGHRSVSWYQQTPGQGLQFLFEYFSETQRNKGNFPGRFSGRQFSNSRSEMNVSTLELGDSALYLCASSLALGTEAFFGQGTRLTVV.

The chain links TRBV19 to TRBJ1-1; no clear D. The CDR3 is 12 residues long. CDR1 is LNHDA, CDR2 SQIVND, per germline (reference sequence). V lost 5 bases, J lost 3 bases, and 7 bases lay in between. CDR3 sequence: CASSSHYTEAFF. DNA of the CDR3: TGTGCCAGTAGTTCCCACTACACTGAAGCTTTCTTT. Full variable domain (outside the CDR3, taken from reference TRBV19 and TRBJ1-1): DGGITQSPKYLFRKEGQNVTLSCEQNLNHDAMYWYRQDPGQGLRLIYYSQIVNDFQKGDIAEGYSVSREKKESFPLTVTSAQKNPTAFYLCASSSHYTEAFFGQGTRLTVV.

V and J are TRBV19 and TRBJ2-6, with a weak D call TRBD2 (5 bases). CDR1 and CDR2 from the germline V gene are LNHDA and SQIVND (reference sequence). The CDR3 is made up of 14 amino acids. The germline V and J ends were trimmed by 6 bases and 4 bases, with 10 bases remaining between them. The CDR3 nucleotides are TGTGCCAGTAGCCAGTCGGGGGGGGCCAACGTCCTGACTTTC. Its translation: CASSQSGGANVLTF.

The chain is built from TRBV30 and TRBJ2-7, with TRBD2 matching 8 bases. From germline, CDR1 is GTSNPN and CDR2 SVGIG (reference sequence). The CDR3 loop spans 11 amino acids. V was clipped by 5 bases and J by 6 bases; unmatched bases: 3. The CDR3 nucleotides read TGTGCCTGGGGTGCGGGAGGCGAGCAGTACTTC. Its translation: CAWGAGGEQYF.

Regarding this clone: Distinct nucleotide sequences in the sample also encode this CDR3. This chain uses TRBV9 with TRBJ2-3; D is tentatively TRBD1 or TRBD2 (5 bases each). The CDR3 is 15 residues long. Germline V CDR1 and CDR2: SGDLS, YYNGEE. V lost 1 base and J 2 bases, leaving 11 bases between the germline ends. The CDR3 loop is CASSVRGVNTDTQYF. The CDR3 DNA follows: TGTGCCAGCAGCGTACGGGGCGTCAACACAGATACGCAGTATTTT.

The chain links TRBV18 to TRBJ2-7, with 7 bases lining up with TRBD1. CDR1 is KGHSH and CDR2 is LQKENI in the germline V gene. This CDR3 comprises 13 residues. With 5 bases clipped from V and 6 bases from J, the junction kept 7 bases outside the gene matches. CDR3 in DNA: TGTGCCAGCTCAGATACAGGGGTGGGCGAGCAGTACTTC. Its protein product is CASSDTGVGEQYF.

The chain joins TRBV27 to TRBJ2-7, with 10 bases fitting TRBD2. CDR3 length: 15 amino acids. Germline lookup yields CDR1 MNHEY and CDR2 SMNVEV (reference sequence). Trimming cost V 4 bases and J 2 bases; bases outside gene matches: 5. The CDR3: CASSSRTSGTYEQYF. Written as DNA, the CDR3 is TGTGCCAGCAGTTCCAGGACTAGCGGAACCTACGAGCAGTACTTC.

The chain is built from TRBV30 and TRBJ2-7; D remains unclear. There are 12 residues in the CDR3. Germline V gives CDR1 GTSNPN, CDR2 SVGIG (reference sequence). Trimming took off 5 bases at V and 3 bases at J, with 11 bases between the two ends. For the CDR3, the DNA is TGTGCCTGGGCTGGGCAGTACTACGAGCAGTACTTC. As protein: CAWAGQYYEQYF.

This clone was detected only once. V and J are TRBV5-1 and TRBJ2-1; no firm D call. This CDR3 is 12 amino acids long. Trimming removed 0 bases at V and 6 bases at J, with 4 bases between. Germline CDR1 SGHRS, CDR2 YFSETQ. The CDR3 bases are TGCGCCAGCAGCTTGGTATCCAATGAGCAGTTCTTC. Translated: CASSLVSNEQFF.

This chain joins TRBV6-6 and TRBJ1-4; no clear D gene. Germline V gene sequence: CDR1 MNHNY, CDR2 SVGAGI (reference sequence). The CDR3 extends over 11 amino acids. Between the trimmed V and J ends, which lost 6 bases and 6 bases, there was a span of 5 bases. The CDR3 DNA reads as TGTGCCAGCAGCCGTTATGAAAAACTGTTTTTT. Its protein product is CASSRYEKLFF.

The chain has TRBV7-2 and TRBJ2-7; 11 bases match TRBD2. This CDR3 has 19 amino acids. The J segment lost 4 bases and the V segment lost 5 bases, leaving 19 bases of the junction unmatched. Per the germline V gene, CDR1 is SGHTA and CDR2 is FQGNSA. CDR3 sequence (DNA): TGTGCCAGCAGCCCTGGGTGGATTAGCGGGGGGGCGCGGGATTACGAGCAGTACTTC. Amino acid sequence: CASSPGWISGGARDYEQYF. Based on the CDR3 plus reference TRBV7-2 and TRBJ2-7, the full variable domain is GAGVSQSPSNKVTEKGKDVELRCDPISGHTALYWYRQSLGQGLEFLIYFQGNSAPDKSGLPSDRFSAERTGGSVSTLTIQRTQQEDSAVYLCASSPGWISGGARDYEQYFGPGTRLTVT.

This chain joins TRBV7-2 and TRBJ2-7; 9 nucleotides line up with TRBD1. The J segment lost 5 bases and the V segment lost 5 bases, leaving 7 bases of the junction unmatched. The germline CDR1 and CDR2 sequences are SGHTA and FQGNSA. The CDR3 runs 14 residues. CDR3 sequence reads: CASSPGDRVHEQYF. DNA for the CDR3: TGTGCCAGCAGCCCCGGGGACAGGGTCCACGAGCAGTACTTC.

The CDR3 DNA follows: TGCGCCAGCAGCCCCTCGGACAGGGTAAACTACGAGCAGTACTTC. Its translation is CASSPSDRVNYEQYF. The chain combines TRBV4-3 with TRBJ2-7; 8 nucleotides line up with TRBD1. Unmatched junction bases numbered 8, after V lost 4 bases and J lost 3 bases. The germline CDR1 and CDR2 sequences are LGHNA and YSLEER. The CDR3 sequence is 15 residues long.

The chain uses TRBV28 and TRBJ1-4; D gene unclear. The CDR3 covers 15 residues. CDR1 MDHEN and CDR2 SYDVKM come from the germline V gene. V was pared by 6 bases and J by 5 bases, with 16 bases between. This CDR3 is CASRIPGNENEKLFF. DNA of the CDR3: TGTGCCAGCAGGATACCGGGAAATGAGAATGAAAAACTGTTTTTT.

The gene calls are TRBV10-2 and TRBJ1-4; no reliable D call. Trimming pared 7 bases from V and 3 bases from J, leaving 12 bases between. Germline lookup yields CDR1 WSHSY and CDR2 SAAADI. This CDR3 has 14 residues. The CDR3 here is CASKAGEANEKLFF. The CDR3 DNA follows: TGCGCCAGCAAGGCCGGGGAAGCTAATGAAAAACTGTTTTTT.

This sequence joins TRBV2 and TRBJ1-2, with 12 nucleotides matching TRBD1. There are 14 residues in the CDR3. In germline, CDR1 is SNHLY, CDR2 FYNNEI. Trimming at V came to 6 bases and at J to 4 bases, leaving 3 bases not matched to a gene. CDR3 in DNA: TGTGCCAGCAGGCCGGGACAGGGGGCCTATGGCTACACCTTC. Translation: CASRPGQGAYGYTF.

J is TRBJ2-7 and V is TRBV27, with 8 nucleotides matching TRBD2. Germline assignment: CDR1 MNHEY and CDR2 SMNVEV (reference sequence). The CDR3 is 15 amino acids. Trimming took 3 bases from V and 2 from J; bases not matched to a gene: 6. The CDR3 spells CASSFPGTRAYEQYF. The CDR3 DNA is TGTGCCAGCAGTTTCCCGGGGACTAGGGCCTACGAGCAGTACTTC.